The 21 T cell receptor beta chains given below trace back to one sample, sequenced in a study of T-cell reconstitution after alpha-beta-depleted transplantation in children. It was with unique molecular identifiers that the TCRbeta library was prepared. Each CDR3 protein gets one entry after TCRdb re-called the PCR reads with MiXCR. The table records 200,000 to 300,000 distinct CDR3 sequences, about a quarter of them present only once. Sequencing used PBMCs, obtained before TCRalphabeta/CD19-depleted stem cell transplant. The receptors derive from a girl aged 2 to 9 with Fanconi anemia, due to receive a stem cell transplant.

This sequence joins TRBV28 and TRBJ2-6, with D unclear. The CDR3 is 14 amino acids. CDR1 is MDHEN, CDR2 SYDVKM, per germline. The germline V and J ends were trimmed by 4 bases and 2 bases, with 6 bases remaining between them. The CDR3 loop reads CASSSPAGANVLTF. The CDR3 DNA reads as TGTGCCAGCAGTTCCCCGGCTGGGGCCAACGTCCTGACTTTC.

This clonotype was counted a single time. The J gene is TRBJ2-3, the V gene TRBV6-1; D possibly corresponds to TRBD1 (6 bases). The germline V and J ends were trimmed by 5 bases and 2 bases, with 17 bases remaining between them. Germline V gives CDR1 MNHNS, CDR2 SASEGT. The CDR3 extends over 16 amino acids. CDR3 sequence reads: CASSQRQAGVTDTQYF. The CDR3 DNA follows: TGTGCCAGCAGTCAACGACAGGCTGGGGTCACAGATACGCAGTATTTT.

This clonotype has ten or more counts. J is TRBJ2-5 and V is TRBV12-3 or TRBV12-4, with TRBD2 matching over 16 bases. With V trimmed by 5 bases and J by 4 bases, 4 bases remained unmatched. CDR3 size: 16 residues. CDR3: CASSLGTSGRGETQYF. CDR3 DNA sequence: TGTGCCAGCAGTCTCGGGACTAGCGGGAGGGGAGAGACCCAGTACTTC.

At least ten counts were recorded for this clonotype. The chain carries TRBV20-1 and TRBJ2-7; D is possibly TRBD2 (5 bases). Germline V gene lookup returns CDR1 DFQATT and CDR2 SNEGSKA (reference sequence). This CDR3 region has 14 residues. V shed 7 bases and J shed 3 bases, with 19 bases lying between them. Here the CDR3 reads CSVQSGYLDYEQYF. The CDR3 DNA reads as TGCAGTGTTCAATCGGGGTACCTGGACTACGAGCAGTACTTC.

This clonotype was seen repeatedly, ten times or more. The chain is built from TRBV12-3 or TRBV12-4 and TRBJ2-5; tentatively, D is TRBD2 (7 bases). The CDR3 has 14 amino acids. The V gene lost 3 bases and the J gene lost 1 base, with 9 bases spanning the gap. The CDR3 DNA reads TGTGCCAGCAGTTTCGGGGGGCCCCAAGAGACCCAGTACTTC. Its protein product is CASSFGGPQETQYF.

V and J are TRBV11-2 and TRBJ2-7; TRBD2 matches 7 bases. V shed 5 bases, J shed 4 bases, and the junction held 8 bases outside the gene matches. CDR3 length: 14 residues. From germline, CDR1 is SGHAT and CDR2 FQNNGV. For the CDR3, the DNA is TGTGCCAGCAGCCTTGGACTAGGAGGGTACGAGCAGTACTTC. As protein: CASSLGLGGYEQYF. Variable domain in full (rest from reference TRBV11-2 and TRBJ2-7): EAGVAQSPRYKIIEKRQSVAFWCNPISGHATLYWYQQILGQGPKLLIQFQNNGVVDDSQLPKDRFSAERLKGVDSTLKIQPAKLEDSAVYLCASSLGLGGYEQYFGPGTRLTVT.

This chain connects TRBV18 to TRBJ2-1; 14 nucleotides line up with TRBD2. The CDR3 sequence is 16 residues long. Germline V gives CDR1 KGHSH, CDR2 LQKENI. The J segment lost 7 bases and the V segment lost 1 base, leaving 3 bases of the junction unmatched. CDR3 protein: CASSPLGLAGENEQFF. CDR3 DNA sequence: TGTGCCAGCTCACCACTGGGACTAGCGGGAGAAAATGAGCAGTTCTTC.

The chain employs TRBV6-1 and TRBJ2-2; D is undetermined. Germline CDR1 MNHNS, CDR2 SASEGT. This CDR3 is 12 amino acids long. The ends were cut back, 6 bases at V and 4 bases at J, with 6 bases in the middle. CDR3 sequence reads: CASRIGTGELFF. DNA of the CDR3: TGTGCCAGCAGGATAGGCACCGGGGAGCTGTTTTTT.

This clonotype was seen ten or more times. The rearrangement uses TRBV27 and TRBJ2-7; D not resolved. The CDR3 spans 14 residues. The germline V gene has CDR1 MNHEY and CDR2 SMNVEV (reference sequence). With 4 bases removed from V and 2 bases from J, the gap between germline ends came to 12 bases. This CDR3 is CASSWSLTAYEQYF. In DNA form, the CDR3 reads TGTGCCAGCAGTTGGTCACTAACCGCCTACGAGCAGTACTTC.

The gene calls are TRBV28 and TRBJ2-1; TRBD2 matches 10 bases. Germline lookup yields CDR1 MDHEN and CDR2 SYDVKM. J lost 12 bases, V lost 6 bases, and 8 bases had no gene match. The CDR3 extends over 13 amino acids. In DNA, the CDR3 is TGTGCCAGCAGCCTAGCGGGGGTGTTTGGGCAGTTCTTC. This gives the protein CASSLAGVFGQFF.

V is TRBV7-2 and J is TRBJ2-7; D gene unclear. Germline V CDR1 and CDR2: SGHTA, FQGNSA. The CDR3 consists of 12 residues. The germline V and J ends were trimmed by 0 bases and 5 bases, with 5 bases remaining between them. Here the CDR3 DNA reads TGTGCCAGCAGCTTAGCGAATCACGAGCAGTACTTC. It encodes CASSLANHEQYF.

Many counts were recorded for this clonotype. V and J are TRBV7-2 and TRBJ2-1; 13 bases are shared with TRBD2. The CDR3 sequence is 17 residues long. J lost 4 bases, V lost 1 base, and 4 bases had no gene match. Germline assignment: CDR1 SGHTA and CDR2 FQGNSA. The CDR3 here is CASSLGTSGSPYNEQFF. The CDR3, as DNA: TGTGCCAGCAGCTTAGGGACTAGCGGGAGCCCTTACAATGAGCAGTTCTTC.

V and J are TRBV13 and TRBJ2-7, with D possibly being TRBD2 (6 bases). This CDR3 comprises 14 residues. Germline CDR1 PRHDT, CDR2 FYEKMQ (reference sequence). V was cut by 5 bases and J by 2 bases, with 13 bases left in between. CDR3 sequence: CASSPRRGTYEQYF. The CDR3 bases are TGTGCCAGCAGCCCTCGGAGGGGTACCTACGAGCAGTACTTC.

V and J are TRBV20-1 and TRBJ2-1; TRBD2 is a possible D gene (5 bases). Germline CDR1 reads DFQATT; CDR2 reads SNEGSKA (reference sequence). The length of the CDR3 is 15 residues. Between the trimmed V and J ends, which lost 3 bases and 4 bases, there was a span of 16 bases. The CDR3 reads CSARRAELLYNEQFF. The CDR3 coding sequence is TGCAGTGCTAGGAGGGCGGAACTCCTATACAATGAGCAGTTCTTC.

This clonotype appeared a few times. This chain uses TRBV4-1 with TRBJ2-7; D remains ambiguous. V was trimmed by 4 bases and J by 1 base, leaving 8 bases between them. There are 13 residues in the CDR3. Germline CDR1 is MGHRA and CDR2 is YSYEKL. CDR3 nucleotide sequence: TGCGCCAGCAGCCCACACAAATCCTACGAGCAGTACTTC. Encoded protein: CASSPHKSYEQYF.

This clonotype was found a few times. The genes are TRBV7-9 and TRBJ1-1; D ambiguous. Per the germline V gene, CDR1 is SEHNR and CDR2 is FQNEAQ (reference sequence). V dropped 3 bases and J dropped 4 bases, with 9 bases sitting between them. The CDR3 is 13 residues long. The CDR3 DNA reads as TGTGCCAGCAGCTTGTCTGTTAGCACTGAAGCTTTCTTT. Its translation: CASSLSVSTEAFF.

This chain connects TRBV12-3 or TRBV12-4 to TRBJ2-3; D gene ambiguous. The length of the CDR3 is 13 residues. The germline V and J ends were trimmed by 7 bases and 5 bases, with 13 bases remaining between them. The CDR3 spells CASKPINGDTQYF. The CDR3 DNA reads as TGTGCCAGCAAACCAATAAACGGAGATACGCAGTATTTT.

This clonotype was counted ten times or more. The chain uses TRBV27 and TRBJ2-1; D gene uncertain. Germline assignment: CDR1 MNHEY and CDR2 SMNVEV (reference sequence). Trimming took 5 bases from V and 1 from J, leaving 12 bases between them. The CDR3 is made up of 15 amino acids. This CDR3 reads CASSDGIRSYNEQFF. In DNA, the CDR3 is TGTGCCAGCAGTGACGGTATCCGATCCTACAATGAGCAGTTCTTC.

The sample holds many counts of this clonotype. The V gene is TRBV29-1, the J gene TRBJ2-5; the D is unclear. V lost 2 bases and J lost 7, with 17 bases in between. This CDR3 spans 14 amino acids. Looked up from germline, CDR1 is SQVTM and CDR2 is ANQGSEA. CDR3 sequence: CSVELGNTATTQYF. The CDR3 DNA follows: TGCAGCGTTGAATTGGGGAATACTGCAACGACCCAGTACTTC.

This clonotype was found many times. CDR3: CASSPRGSGNDEQFF. In DNA, the CDR3 is TGTGCCAGCAGCCCCCGGGGTAGCGGGAATGATGAGCAGTTCTTC. V is TRBV9 and J is TRBJ2-1; 8 nucleotides align to TRBD2. The CDR3 contains 15 residues. V shed 4 bases, J shed 8 bases, and the junction held 11 bases outside the gene matches. CDR1 and CDR2 from the germline V gene are SGDLS and YYNGEE.

This clonotype was seen at least ten times. In DNA, the CDR3 is TGCACAGACAGGTCGGGTCAGCCCCAGCATTTT. Protein product: CTDRSGQPQHF. The V and J genes are TRBV20-1 and TRBJ1-5, with a weak D call TRBD1 (6 bases). CDR1 and CDR2 from the germline V gene are DFQATT and SNEGSKA (reference sequence). The CDR3 runs to 11 residues.